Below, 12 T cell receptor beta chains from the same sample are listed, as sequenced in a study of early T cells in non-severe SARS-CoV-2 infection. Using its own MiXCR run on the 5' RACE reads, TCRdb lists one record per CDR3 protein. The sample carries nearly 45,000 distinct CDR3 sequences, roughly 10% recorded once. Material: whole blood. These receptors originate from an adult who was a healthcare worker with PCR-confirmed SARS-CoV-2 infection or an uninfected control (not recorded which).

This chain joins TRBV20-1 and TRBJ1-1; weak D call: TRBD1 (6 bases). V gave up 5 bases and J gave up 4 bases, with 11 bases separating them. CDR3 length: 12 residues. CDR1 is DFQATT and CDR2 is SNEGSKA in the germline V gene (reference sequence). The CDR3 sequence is CSAGRDTTEAFF. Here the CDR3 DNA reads TGCAGTGCTGGACGGGACACCACTGAAGCTTTCTTT.

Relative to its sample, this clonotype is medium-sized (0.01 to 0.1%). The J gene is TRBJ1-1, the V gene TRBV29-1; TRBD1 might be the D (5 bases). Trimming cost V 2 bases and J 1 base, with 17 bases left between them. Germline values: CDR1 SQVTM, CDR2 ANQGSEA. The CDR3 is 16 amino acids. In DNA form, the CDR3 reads TGCAGCGTTGAACCCCATGGAGGGGCGCGGAACACTGAAGCTTTCTTT. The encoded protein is CSVEPHGGARNTEAFF.

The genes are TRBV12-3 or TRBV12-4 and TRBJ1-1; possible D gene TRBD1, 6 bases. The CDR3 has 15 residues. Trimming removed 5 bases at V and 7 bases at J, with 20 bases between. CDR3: CASSPGVLGRSEAFF. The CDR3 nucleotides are TGTGCCAGCAGTCCAGGGGTTCTTGGCCGGAGTGAAGCTTTCTTT.

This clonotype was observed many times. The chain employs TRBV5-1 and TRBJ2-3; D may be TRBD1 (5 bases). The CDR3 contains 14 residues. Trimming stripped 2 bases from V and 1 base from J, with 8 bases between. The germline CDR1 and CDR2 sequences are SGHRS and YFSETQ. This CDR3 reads CASSFSRGTDTQYF. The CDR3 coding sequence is TGCGCCAGCAGCTTCAGCAGGGGCACAGATACGCAGTATTTT.

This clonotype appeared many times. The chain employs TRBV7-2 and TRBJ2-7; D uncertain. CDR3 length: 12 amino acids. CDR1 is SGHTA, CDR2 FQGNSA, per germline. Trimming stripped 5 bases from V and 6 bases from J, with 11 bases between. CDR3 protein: CASSAAWGEQYF. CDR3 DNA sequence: TGTGCCAGCAGCGCTGCGTGGGGCGAGCAGTACTTC.

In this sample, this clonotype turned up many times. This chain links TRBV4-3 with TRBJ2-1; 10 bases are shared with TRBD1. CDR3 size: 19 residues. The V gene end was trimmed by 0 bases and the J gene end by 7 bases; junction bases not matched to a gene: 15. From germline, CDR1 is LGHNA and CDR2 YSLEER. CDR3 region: CASSQDLFEGQGTGNEQFF. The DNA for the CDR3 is TGCGCCAGCAGCCAAGATTTATTTGAGGGACAGGGGACGGGAAATGAGCAGTTCTTC.

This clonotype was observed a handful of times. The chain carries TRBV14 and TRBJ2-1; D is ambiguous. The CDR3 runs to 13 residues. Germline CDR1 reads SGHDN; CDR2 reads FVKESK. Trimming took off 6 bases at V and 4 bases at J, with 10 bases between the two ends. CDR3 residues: CASRRRRYNEQFF. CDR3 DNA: TGTGCCAGCAGGCGGAGAAGATACAATGAGCAGTTCTTC.

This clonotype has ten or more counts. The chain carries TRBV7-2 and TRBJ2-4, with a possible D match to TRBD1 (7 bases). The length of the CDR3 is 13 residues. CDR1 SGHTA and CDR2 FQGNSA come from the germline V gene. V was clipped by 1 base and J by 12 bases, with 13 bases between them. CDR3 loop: CASSLEGRGDQYF. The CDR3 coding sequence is TGTGCCAGCAGCTTAGAAGGCAGGGGGGATCAGTACTTC.

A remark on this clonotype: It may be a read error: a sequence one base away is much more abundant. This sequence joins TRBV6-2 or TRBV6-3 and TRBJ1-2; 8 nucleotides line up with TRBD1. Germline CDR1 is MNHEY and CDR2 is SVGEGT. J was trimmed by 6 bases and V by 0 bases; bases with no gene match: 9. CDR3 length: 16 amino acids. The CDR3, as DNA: TGTGCCAGCAGTTACTCGGAGTCTGCGACAGGGGATGGCTACACCTTC. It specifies CASSYSESATGDGYTF.

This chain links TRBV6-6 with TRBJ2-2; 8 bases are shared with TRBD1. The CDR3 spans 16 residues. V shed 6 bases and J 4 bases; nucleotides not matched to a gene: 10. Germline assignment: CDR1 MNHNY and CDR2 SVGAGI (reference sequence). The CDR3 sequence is CASRPTGTGFTGELFF. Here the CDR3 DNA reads TGTGCCAGCAGACCCACCGGGACAGGTTTCACCGGGGAGCTGTTTTTT.

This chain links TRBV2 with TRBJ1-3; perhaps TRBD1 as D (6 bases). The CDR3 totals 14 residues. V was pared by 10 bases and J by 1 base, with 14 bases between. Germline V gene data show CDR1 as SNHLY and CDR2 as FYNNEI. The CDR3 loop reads CANSRDISGNTIYF. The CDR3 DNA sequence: TGTGCCAACTCTAGGGACATATCTGGAAACACCATATATTTT.

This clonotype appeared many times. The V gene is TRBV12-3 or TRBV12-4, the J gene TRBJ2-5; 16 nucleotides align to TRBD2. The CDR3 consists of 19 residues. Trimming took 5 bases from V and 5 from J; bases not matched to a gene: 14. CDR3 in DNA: TGTGCCAGCAGTCTACCGGGACTAGCGGGGGGGCCTCTGTGGGAGACCCAGTACTTC. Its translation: CASSLPGLAGGPLWETQYF.